This T cell receptor (beta chain) was captured in a study of cytomegalovirus exposure and HLA in healthy donors. Study-level results: Cytomegalovirus-associated status was assigned to about 170 TCR beta chains.

Every donor was a healthy person donating bone marrow. Primers included in the PCR were 60 Vbeta and 13 Jbeta primers. The method was immunoSEQ multiplex PCR; TCRdb's version includes in-frame clones alone and lacks a portion of them. Of 130,000 or so clones listed, around 85% are singletons. The CDR3 runs to 18 residues. Germline V gene data show CDR1 as MGHRA and CDR2 as YSYEKL. V lost 4 bases to trimming and J lost 4 bases; unmatched junction nucleotides: 9. A remark on this clone: Its antigen is still unknown.

Sequenced: PBMCs. V and J are TRBV4-1 and TRBJ2-2; 13 bases line up with TRBD2. The sequence was collected from a man aged 30 to 39 in good health and CMV-seronegative. CDR3 sequence: CASSLMTSGGPGTGELFF. The CDR3 region has the DNA TGCGCCAGCAGCCTTATGACTAGCGGGGGGCCGGGCACCGGGGAGCTGTTTTTT.